One and the same sample provided the 11 T cell receptor beta chains below, sequenced in a study of T-cell memory formation after mild COVID-19. One entry per CDR3 protein results from TCRdb running MiXCR on the 5' RACE reads. The table includes about 600,000 distinct CDR3 sequences, 20% to 25% detected once. Sample: PBMCs or a T cell subset sorted from them (not recorded which). These receptors came from an adult woman who had mild COVID-19 (a few samples of this study predate the infection). Cell type and time point are not known.

The gene calls are TRBV5-1 and TRBJ2-5; no firm D call. The V end lost 0 bases, the J end lost 5 bases, and 11 bases lay between the germline ends. CDR3 length equals 14 residues. Germline CDR1 SGHRS, CDR2 YFSETQ. The CDR3 reads CASSLGDPRETQYF. The DNA of the CDR3 is TGCGCCAGCAGCTTGGGAGACCCGCGGGAGACCCAGTACTTC.

The chain links TRBV29-1 to TRBJ1-1; 7 nucleotides align to TRBD1. There are 13 residues in the CDR3. CDR1 and CDR2 from the germline V gene are SQVTM and ANQGSEA. Trimming cost V 5 bases and J 1 base; bases outside gene matches: 4. CDR3 sequence (DNA): TGCAGCGTTCCCCGACAGGGGAACACTGAAGCTTTCTTT. Translated, it gives CSVPRQGNTEAFF.

A few counts support this clonotype. The gene calls are TRBV19 and TRBJ2-7; 8 positions agree with TRBD2. CDR3 length: 13 amino acids. Per germline, CDR1 LNHDA and CDR2 SQIVND (reference sequence). The V segment lost 3 bases and the J segment 7 bases; nucleotides outside the gene matches: 5. CDR3 nucleotide sequence: TGTGCCAGTAGTATCGGGAGGGTCCAGGAGCAGTACTTC. It encodes CASSIGRVQEQYF. The full variable domain, in which reference TRBV19 and TRBJ2-7 provide the parts outside the CDR3, is DGGITQSPKYLFRKEGQNVTLSCEQNLNHDAMYWYRQDPGQGLRLIYYSQIVNDFQKGDIAEGYSVSREKKESFPLTVTSAQKNPTAFYLCASSIGRVQEQYFGPGTRLTVT.

This clonotype appeared once. The genes are TRBV27 and TRBJ2-1, with D possibly matching TRBD2 (5 bases). Looked up from germline, CDR1 is MNHEY and CDR2 is SMNVEV (reference sequence). The CDR3 loop spans 15 amino acids. Trimming left V 5 bases short and J 2 bases short, with 13 bases between. CDR3 in DNA: TGTGCCAGCAGTGTCGACGGACTCACCTACAATGAGCAGTTCTTC. Translated, it gives CASSVDGLTYNEQFF.

The chain recombines TRBV4-1 with TRBJ1-1, with 8 nucleotides matching TRBD1. The ends lost 4 bases at V and 4 bases at J; junction bases unmatched: 5. This CDR3 spans 14 amino acids. The germline V gene has CDR1 MGHRA and CDR2 YSYEKL. The CDR3 DNA reads as TGCGCCAGCAGCCGGGACAGGTCGGGCACTGAAGCTTTCTTT. Protein: CASSRDRSGTEAFF.

Many counts were recorded for this clonotype. The chain is built from TRBV5-1 and TRBJ2-2; 7 positions agree with TRBD2. Losses at the gene ends were 4 bases for V and 4 bases for J; bases not matched to a gene: 4. Germline-derived CDR1 and CDR2 are SGHRS and YFSETQ. The CDR3 consists of 14 residues. CDR3 sequence reads: CASSLTSSTGELFF. In DNA, the CDR3 is TGCGCCAGCAGCCTGACTAGCAGCACCGGGGAGCTGTTTTTT.

This clonotype was recorded a few times. This rearrangement joins TRBV3-1 to TRBJ2-7, with TRBD1 identical over 8 bases. J gave up 3 bases and V 0 bases, and 7 bases lay outside the gene matches. Germline V gene data show CDR1 as LGHDT and CDR2 as YNNKEL (reference sequence). CDR3 length: 16 amino acids. CDR3 DNA: TGTGCCAGCAGCCAAGATCCTGCAGGGGGCCTCTACGAGCAGTACTTC. Its protein product is CASSQDPAGGLYEQYF.

The gene calls are TRBV12-3 or TRBV12-4 and TRBJ1-5; 9 nucleotides align to TRBD1. CDR3 length equals 14 residues. V was clipped by 5 bases and J by 7 bases; unmatched bases: 6. CDR3 sequence reads: CASSPGTGSQPQHF. The CDR3 nucleotides are TGTGCCAGCAGTCCCGGGACAGGGAGCCAGCCCCAGCATTTT.

This clonotype appeared many times. The chain carries TRBV20-1 and TRBJ1-1; D is undetermined. Trimming shortened V by 5 bases and J by 1 base, and 11 bases separated the two germline ends. The CDR3 is 13 amino acids. The germline CDR1 and CDR2 sequences are DFQATT and SNEGSKA (reference sequence). The CDR3 sequence: CSARHQPNTEAFF. In DNA form, the CDR3 reads TGCAGTGCTCGACACCAGCCGAACACTGAAGCTTTCTTT.

CDR3 sequence (DNA): TGTGCCAGTTTTAGGACCGGCTACGAGCAGTACTTC. It translates to CASFRTGYEQYF. The rearrangement uses TRBV6-2 or TRBV6-3 and TRBJ2-7; no reliable D call. Per germline, CDR1 MNHEY and CDR2 SVGEGT. The CDR3 has 12 amino acids. V shed 9 bases and J shed 3 bases, with 12 bases lying between them.

The V gene is TRBV7-9, the J gene TRBJ2-1; 7 nucleotides agree with TRBD1. There are 16 residues in the CDR3. V was clipped by 1 base and J by 7 bases; unmatched bases: 10. Germline V lookup: CDR1 SEHNR, CDR2 FQNEAQ (reference sequence). The chain's CDR3 is CASSLGPGGLGNEQFF. Written as DNA, the CDR3 is TGTGCCAGCAGCTTAGGTCCAGGGGGATTGGGGAATGAGCAGTTCTTC.